Listed below are T cell receptor beta chains from one sample, sequenced in a study of T cells in Graves' hyperthyroidism and ophthalmopathy. TCRdb re-analysed the multiplex PCR reads in MiXCR, keeping a single row per CDR3 protein. This table has around 440,000 distinct CDR3 sequences, 15% to 18% appearing once. Material: blood. These receptor sequences come from a woman under 30 with Graves' hyperthyroidism. Both conserved end residues are part of each CDR3. The D gene is left open where the match is weak. Clone size is stated in some rows and not others, as once, few, many or a class when expanded.

cdr3_nt: TGTGCCAGCAGTTTGGCGACAGGGGTTAGTGGCTACACCTTC; cdr3_aa: CASSLATGVSGYTF; d_call: TRBD1; j_call: TRBJ1-2; clone_size: many; v_call: TRBV12-3/TRBV12-4
cdr3_nt: TGTGCCAGCAGCTGGGGGACAGTAAGCAATCAGCCCCAGCATTTT; cdr3_aa: CASSWGTVSNQPQHF; d_call: TRBD1; j_call: TRBJ1-5; clone_size: many; v_call: TRBV7-2
cdr3_nt: TGTGCCAGCAGCTTAGATCCTCCTGAAGCTCTCTTT; cdr3_aa: CASSLDPPEALF; d_call: .; j_call: TRBJ1-1; clone_size: few; v_call: TRBV13
cdr3_nt: TGTGCCTGGAGGCCATTACAGGGGAGGATGAACACTGAAGCTTTCTTT; cdr3_aa: CAWRPLQGRMNTEAFF; d_call: TRBD1; j_call: TRBJ1-1; clone_size: many; v_call: TRBV30
cdr3_nt: TGTGCCAGCAGCTCCCTCTCTAGCGGGAATGCAGATACGCAGTATTTT; cdr3_aa: CASSSLSSGNADTQYF; d_call: TRBD2; j_call: TRBJ2-3; clone_size: many; v_call: TRBV11-2
cdr3_nt: TGTGCCAGCAGCCGTGGGACAGGAAATTATTCACCCCTCCACTTT; cdr3_aa: CASSRGTGNYSPLHF; d_call: TRBD1; j_call: TRBJ1-6; clone_size: .; v_call: TRBV12-3/TRBV12-4
cdr3_nt: TGTGCCAGCAGGGGGGACAGGGGGCCGGGACAGCCCCAGCATTTT; cdr3_aa: CASRGDRGPGQPQHF; d_call: TRBD1; j_call: TRBJ1-5; clone_size: .; v_call: TRBV2
cdr3_nt: TGTGCCAGCAGCTCCGCCGGGACAGAGGGGTGGTATGAGCAGTTCTTC; cdr3_aa: CASSSAGTEGWYEQFF; d_call: TRBD1; j_call: TRBJ2-1; clone_size: many; v_call: TRBV7-2
cdr3_nt: TGTGCCAGCGGCCAAGCCTTTTTAGCGGGGGCTGGTGGTGAGCAGTACTTC; cdr3_aa: CASGQAFLAGAGGEQYF; d_call: TRBD2; j_call: TRBJ2-7; clone_size: many; v_call: TRBV6-1
cdr3_nt: TGTGCCAGCAGCAAACCGGGACTAGCGGGAGCTCAGGAGCAGTTCTTC; cdr3_aa: CASSKPGLAGAQEQFF; d_call: TRBD2; j_call: TRBJ2-1; clone_size: many; v_call: TRBV9